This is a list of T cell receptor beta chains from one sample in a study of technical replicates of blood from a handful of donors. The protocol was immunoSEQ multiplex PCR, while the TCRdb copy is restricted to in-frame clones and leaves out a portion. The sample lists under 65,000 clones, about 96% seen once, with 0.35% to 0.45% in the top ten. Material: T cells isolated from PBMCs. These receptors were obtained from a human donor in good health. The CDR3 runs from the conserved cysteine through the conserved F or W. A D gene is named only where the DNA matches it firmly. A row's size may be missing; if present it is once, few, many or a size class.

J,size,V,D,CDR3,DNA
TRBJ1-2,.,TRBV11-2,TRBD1,CASSLTGGAYGYTF,TGTGCCAGCAGCTTAACAGGGGGCGCCTATGGCTACACCTTC
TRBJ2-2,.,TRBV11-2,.,CASRLAGNTGELFF,TGTGCCAGCAGGTTGGCTGGGAACACCGGGGAGCTGTTTTTT
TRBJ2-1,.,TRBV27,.,CASSPLRRGEQFF,TGTGCCAGCAGTCCTCTAAGGCGGGGTGAGCAGTTCTTC
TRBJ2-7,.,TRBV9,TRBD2,CASSVGLAGAYEQYF,TGTGCCAGCAGCGTAGGACTAGCGGGAGCCTACGAGCAGTACTTC
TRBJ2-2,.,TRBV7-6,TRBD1,CASSPGTGDNTGELFF,TGTGCCAGCAGCCCCGGGACAGGGGATAACACCGGGGAGCTGTTTTTT
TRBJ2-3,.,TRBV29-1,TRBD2,CSVSIGGNTDTQYF,TGCAGCGTTTCGATCGGGGGGAACACAGATACGCAGTATTTT
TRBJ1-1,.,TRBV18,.,CASSPPTANTEAFF,TGTGCCAGCTCACCGCCGACAGCGAACACTGAAGCTTTCTTT
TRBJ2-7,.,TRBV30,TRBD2,CAWETSGISYEQYF,TGTGCCTGGGAAACTAGCGGGATCTCCTACGAGCAGTACTTC
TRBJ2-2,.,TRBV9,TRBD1,CASSTPDRGENTGELFF,TGTGCCAGCAGCACTCCCGACAGGGGGGAAAACACCGGGGAGCTGTTTTTT
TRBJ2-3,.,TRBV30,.,CACPQYSTDTQYF,TGTGCCTGCCCCCAGTATAGCACAGATACGCAGTATTTT
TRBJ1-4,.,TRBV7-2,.,CASSLGWEGANEKLFF,TGTGCCAGCAGCTTAGGGTGGGAGGGGGCTAATGAAAAACTGTTTTTT
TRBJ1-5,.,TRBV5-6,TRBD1,CASSKTGDKKPQHF,TGTGCCAGCAGCAAGACAGGGGATAAAAAGCCCCAGCATTTT
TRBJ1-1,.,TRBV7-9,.,CASSLGENTEAFF,TGTGCCAGCAGCTTAGGCGAGAACACTGAAGCTTTCTTT
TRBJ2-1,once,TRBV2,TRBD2,CASSDLSGRVGEQFF,TGTGCCAGCAGTGATTTGAGCGGGAGGGTAGGTGAGCAGTTCTTC
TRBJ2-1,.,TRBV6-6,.,CASESLSLDEQFF,TGTGCCAGCGAAAGCTTAAGTTTGGATGAGCAGTTCTTC
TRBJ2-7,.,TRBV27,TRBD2,CASSRGLAGAEQYF,TGTGCCAGCAGTCGGGGACTAGCGGGAGCCGAGCAGTACTTC
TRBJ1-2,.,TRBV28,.,CASSPPYSYGYTF,TGTGCCAGCAGCCCTCCCTATAGCTATGGCTACACCTTC
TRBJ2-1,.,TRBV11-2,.,CASRNGSYNEQFF,TGTGCCAGCAGAAACGGGAGCTACAATGAGCAGTTCTTC
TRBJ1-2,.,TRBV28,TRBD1,CASSSYRGTGVPRSTNYGYTF,TGTGCCAGCAGTTCCTACCGCGGGACAGGGGTTCCCAGATCAACTAACTATGGCTACACCTTC
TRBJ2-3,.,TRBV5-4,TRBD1,CASIRDRGADTQYF,TGTGCCAGCATTCGAGACAGGGGCGCAGATACGCAGTATTTT
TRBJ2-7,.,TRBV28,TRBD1,CASSSLTGGYYEQYF,TGTGCCAGCAGCTCCCTAACAGGGGGCTACTACGAGCAGTACTTC
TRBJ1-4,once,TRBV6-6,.,CASSYLGANEKLFF,TGTGCCAGCAGTTACCTGGGAGCTAATGAAAAACTGTTTTTT
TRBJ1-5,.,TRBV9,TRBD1,CASSGQGQLQPQHF,TGTGCCAGCAGCGGACAGGGGCAATTACAGCCCCAGCATTTT
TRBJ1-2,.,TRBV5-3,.,CARRCTGFHGYTF,TGTGCCAGAAGGTGTACAGGGTTCCATGGCTACACCTTC
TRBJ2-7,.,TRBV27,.,CASSLSLSYEQYF,TGTGCCAGCAGTTTATCACTTTCCTACGAGCAGTACTTC
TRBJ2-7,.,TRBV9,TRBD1,CASSFGQATYEQYF,TGTGCCAGCTCTTTCGGACAGGCTACCTACGAGCAGTACTTC
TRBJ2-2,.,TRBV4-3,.,CASRGSGELFF,TGCGCCAGCCGGGGATCCGGGGAGCTGTTTTTT
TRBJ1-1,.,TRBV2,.,CASSGERGWGNTEAFF,TGTGCCAGCAGTGGCGAGCGGGGGTGGGGGAACACTGAAGCTTTCTTT
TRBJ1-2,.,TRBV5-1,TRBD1,CASRPGTDNYGYTF,TGCGCCAGCAGGCCCGGGACAGACAACTATGGCTACACCTTC
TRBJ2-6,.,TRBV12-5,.,CASGVDGAGQSRANVLTF,TGTGCTAGTGGTGTAGATGGTGCAGGACAAAGTCGGGCCAACGTCCTGACTTTC
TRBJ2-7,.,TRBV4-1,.,CASSQEAGYEQYF,TGCGCCAGCAGCCAAGAGGCGGGATACGAGCAGTACTTC
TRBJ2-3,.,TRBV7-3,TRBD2,CASSLLAGDTDTQYF,TGTGCCAGCAGCCTACTAGCGGGAGACACAGATACGCAGTATTTT
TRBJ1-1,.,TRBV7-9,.,CASSLQQPEAFF,TGTGCCAGCAGCTTACAACAGCCTGAAGCTTTCTTT
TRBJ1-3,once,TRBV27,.,CASSPFSGNTIYF,TGTGCCAGCAGTCCCTTCTCTGGAAACACCATATATTTT
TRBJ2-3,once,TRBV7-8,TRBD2,CASSLGVTSGTTDTQYF,TGTGCCAGCAGCTTAGGAGTGACTAGCGGGACCACAGATACGCAGTATTTT